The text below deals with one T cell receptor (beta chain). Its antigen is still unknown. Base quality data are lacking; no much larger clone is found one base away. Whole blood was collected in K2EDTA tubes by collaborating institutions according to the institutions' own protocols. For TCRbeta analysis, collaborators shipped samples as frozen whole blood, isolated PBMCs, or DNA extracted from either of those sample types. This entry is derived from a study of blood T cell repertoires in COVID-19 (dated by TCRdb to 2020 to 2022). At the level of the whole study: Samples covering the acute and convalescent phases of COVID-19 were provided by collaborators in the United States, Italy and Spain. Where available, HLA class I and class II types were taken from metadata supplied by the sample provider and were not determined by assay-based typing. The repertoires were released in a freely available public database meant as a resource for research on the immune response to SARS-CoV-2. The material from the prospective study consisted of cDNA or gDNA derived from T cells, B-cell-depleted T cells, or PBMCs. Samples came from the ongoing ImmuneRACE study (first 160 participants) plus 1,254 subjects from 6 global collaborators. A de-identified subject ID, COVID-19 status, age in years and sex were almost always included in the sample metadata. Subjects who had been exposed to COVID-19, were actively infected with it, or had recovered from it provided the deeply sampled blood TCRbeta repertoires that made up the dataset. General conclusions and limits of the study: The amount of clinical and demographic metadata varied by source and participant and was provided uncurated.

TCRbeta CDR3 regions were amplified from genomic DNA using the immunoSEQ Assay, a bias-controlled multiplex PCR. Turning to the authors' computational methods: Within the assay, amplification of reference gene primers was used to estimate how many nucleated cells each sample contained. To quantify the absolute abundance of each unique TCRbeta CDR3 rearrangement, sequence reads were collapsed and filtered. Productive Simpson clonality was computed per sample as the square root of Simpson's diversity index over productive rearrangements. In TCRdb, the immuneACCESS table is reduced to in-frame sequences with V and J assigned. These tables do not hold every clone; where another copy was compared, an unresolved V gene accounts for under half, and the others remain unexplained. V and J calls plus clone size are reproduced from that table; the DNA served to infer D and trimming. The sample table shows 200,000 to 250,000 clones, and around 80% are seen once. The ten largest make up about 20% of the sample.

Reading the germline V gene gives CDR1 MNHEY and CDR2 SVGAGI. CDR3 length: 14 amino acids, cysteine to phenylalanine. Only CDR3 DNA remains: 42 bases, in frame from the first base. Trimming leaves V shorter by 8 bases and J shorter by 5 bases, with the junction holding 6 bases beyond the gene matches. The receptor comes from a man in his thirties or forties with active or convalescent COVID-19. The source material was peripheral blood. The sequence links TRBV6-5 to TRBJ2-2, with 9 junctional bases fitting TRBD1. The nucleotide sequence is TGTGCCAGCCGCCGGGACAGGGAGACCGGGGAGCTGTTTTTT. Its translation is CASRRDRETGELFF.